What follows are 32 T cell receptor beta chains derived from one specimen sequenced in a study of molecular identifiers for immune sequencing clone quantification. TCRdb re-analysed the PCR reads in MiXCR, keeping a single row per CDR3 protein. The table shows 75,000 to 95,000 distinct CDR3 sequences, with 20% to 25% occurring only once. Sequenced: naive CD8+ T cells from blood, with Jurkat cell RNA spiked in. Subset described: FACS-sorted CD8+CD4-CCR7+CD45RA+ naive T cells. The receptors here all came from a human donor in good health. Some libraries in this study had Jurkat cell RNA spiked in.

This clonotype was detected a few times. The chain uses TRBV6-5 and TRBJ2-1, with 11 bases aligning to TRBD2. The CDR3 is 15 residues long. Trimming took 5 bases from V and 7 from J; bases not matched to a gene: 7. CDR1 and CDR2 (germline): MNHEY, SVGAGI. CDR3 region: CASSPLAGGGNEQFF. CDR3 sequence (DNA): TGTGCCAGCAGTCCCCTAGCGGGGGGCGGTAATGAGCAGTTCTTC.

Details on this clonotype: A much larger clone is a single base away; this may be a read error. V is TRBV7-9 and J is TRBJ2-3, with a possible D match to TRBD2 (6 bases). The germline CDR1 and CDR2 sequences are SEHNR and FQNEAQ (reference sequence). CDR3 length equals 14 residues. The CDR3 region has the DNA TGTGGCAGCAGCAAGACTAGTTCAGAAGATACGCAGTATTTT. This gives the protein CGSSKTSSEDTQYF. Full variable domain (missing parts from reference TRBV7-9 and TRBJ2-3): DTGVSQNPRHKITKRGQNVTFRCDPISEHNRLYWYRQTLGQGPEFLTYFQNEAQLEKSRLLSDRFSAERPKGSFSTLEIQRTEQGDSAMYLCGSSKTSSEDTQYFGPGTRLTVL.

At least ten counts were recorded for this clonotype. The rearrangement links TRBV4-2 to TRBJ1-2, with TRBD1 matching over 9 bases. The CDR3 runs 12 residues. V gave up 10 bases and J gave up 8 bases; unmatched junction bases: 8. Germline V CDR1 and CDR2: LGHNA, YNFKEQ. The CDR3: CATGQGRDGYTF. Here the CDR3 DNA reads TGTGCCACCGGACAGGGGCGTGACGGCTACACCTTC.

This sequence joins TRBV3-1 and TRBJ2-1; tentatively, D is TRBD1 (5 bases). Germline V gene sequence: CDR1 LGHDT, CDR2 YNNKEL (reference sequence). Trimming stripped 3 bases from V and 7 bases from J, with 19 bases between. The CDR3 spans 16 residues. In nucleotides, the CDR3 is TGTGCCAGCAGCCACCAGCCAAGGGGAACGAGAAATGAGCAGTTCTTC. Translation gives CASSHQPRGTRNEQFF.

This clonotype occurred many times. The chain has TRBV29-1 and TRBJ1-1; D gene ambiguous. Trimming removed 3 bases from V and 0 bases from J, with 8 bases in between. The CDR3 contains 13 residues. Germline CDR1 SQVTM, CDR2 ANQGSEA. In DNA, the CDR3 is TGCAGCGTTGAGACAAGCATGAACACTGAAGCTTTCTTT. Its translation is CSVETSMNTEAFF. Filled out from reference TRBV29-1 and TRBJ1-1, the complete variable domain reads SAVISQKPSRDICQRGTSLTIQCQVDSQVTMMFWYRQQPGQSLTLIATANQGSEATYESGFVIDKFPISRPNLTFSTLTVSNMSPEDSSIYLCSVETSMNTEAFFGQGTRLTVV.

About this clonotype: Since a much larger clone is just one base distant, this may be a read error. This rearrangement joins TRBV28 to TRBJ2-7; D not resolved. CDR3 length: 10 amino acids. The germline CDR1 and CDR2 sequences are MDHEN and SYDVKM. CDR3 DNA: TGTGCCGGCAGCCACTACGAGCAGTACTTC. It is translated as CAGSHYEQYF.

The CDR3 loop reads CASSFRGAGGLDTQYF. CDR3 coding DNA: TGTGCCAGCAGCTTCAGAGGAGCGGGAGGGTTAGATACGCAGTATTTT. J is TRBJ2-3 and V is TRBV7-3; 10 nucleotides agree with TRBD2. The CDR3 is 16 residues long. Germline V CDR1 and CDR2: SGHTA, FQGTGA. The V segment lost 3 bases and the J segment 5 bases; nucleotides outside the gene matches: 8.

This clonotype was detected a few times. This chain links TRBV19 with TRBJ1-5; the match to TRBD1 covers 9 bases. Losses at the gene ends were 5 bases for V and 6 bases for J; bases not matched to a gene: 8. The CDR3 runs to 15 residues. Germline loops: CDR1 LNHDA, CDR2 SQIVND (reference sequence). CDR3 DNA sequence: TGTGCCAGTAGTGCGCAACAGGGGGCGAGTCAGCCCCAGCATTTT. Translated: CASSAQQGASQPQHF.

The sample holds a few counts of this clonotype. In DNA, the CDR3 is TGTGCCAGTAGTCCCTCCGGGACTAGCGGCTCAGATACGCAGTATTTT. It translates to CASSPSGTSGSDTQYF. The genes are TRBV19 and TRBJ2-3; the match to TRBD2 covers 11 bases. The CDR3 length is 16 residues. The germline gives CDR1 LNHDA, CDR2 SQIVND (reference sequence). With 5 bases clipped from V and 4 bases from J, the junction kept 8 bases outside the gene matches.

This clonotype appeared a few times. The junction does not match germline at one end; this may be a read error. The genes are TRBV5-3 and TRBJ2-6; TRBD2 matches at 9 bases. TRBV5-3 is an open reading frame, and its role is uncertain. CDR3 length: 19 residues. The DNA of the CDR3 is TGTGCCAGCAGCTCCCAAGAACCGGGACTAGCAGCCGGGGCCAACGTCCTGACTTTC. Translated, it gives CASSSQEPGLAAGANVLTF.

Remarks on this clonotype: A read error is possible here, since a much larger clone lies one base away. Here the CDR3 DNA reads TGTACCAGCAGCCCCGGTGGAGCGGGATGGAACACCGGGGAGCTGTTTTTT. Residues: CTSSPGGAGWNTGELFF. The chain couples TRBV9 to TRBJ2-2; 7 positions match TRBD2. The CDR3 contains 17 residues. From germline, CDR1 is SGDLS and CDR2 YYNGEE.

In the case of this clonotype: Compared with germline, one end of the junction differs, possibly owing to a read error. The chain uses TRBV7-2 and TRBJ1-5; weak D call: TRBD1 (5 bases). Germline V gives CDR1 SGHTA, CDR2 FQGNSA. This CDR3 comprises 16 residues. CDR3 loop: CASSPGAYYSNPPQHF. Here the CDR3 DNA reads TGTGCCAGCAGCCCCGGGGCCTACTATAGCAATCCGCCCCAGCATTTT.

This clonotype was seen more than once but under ten times. The chain links TRBV27 to TRBJ2-7, with 10 bases that match TRBD1. V shed 4 bases, J shed 3 bases, and the junction held 6 bases outside the gene matches. Looked up from germline, CDR1 is MNHEY and CDR2 is SMNVEV (reference sequence). This CDR3 is 15 amino acids long. In DNA form, the CDR3 reads TGTGCCAGCAGTTCCGCGGGACAGGGGATCTACGAGCAGTACTTC. Its protein product is CASSSAGQGIYEQYF.

A remark on this clonotype: It may be a read error: a sequence one base away is much more abundant. V gene TRBV12-3 or TRBV12-4 combines with J gene TRBJ1-5, with a weak D call TRBD1 (6 bases). The CDR3 is 17 amino acids. CDR3 loop: CACREGGGAYSNQPQHF. The CDR3 DNA reads as TGTGCCTGCAGAGAAGGCGGGGGGGCCTATAGCAATCAGCCCCAGCATTTT.

This clonotype was detected only a few times. The rearrangement links TRBV7-6 to TRBJ1-3; D unresolved. Germline CDR1 and CDR2: SGHVS and FNYEAQ. The CDR3 contains 14 residues. V was trimmed by 4 bases and J by 2 bases, leaving 9 bases between them. The CDR3 DNA sequence: TGTGCCAGCAGCTCTCACGATGCTGGAAACACCATATATTTT. Protein sequence: CASSSHDAGNTIYF.

This clonotype was observed at least ten times. This sequence joins TRBV10-3 and TRBJ1-1, with 7 bases identical to TRBD1. V lost 5 bases, J lost 8 bases, and 5 bases stayed unmatched. The CDR3 is 12 residues long. Germline values: CDR1 ENHRY, CDR2 SYGVKD. This CDR3 is CAISRGDREAFF. In nucleotides, the CDR3 is TGTGCCATCAGTAGGGGGGACAGAGAAGCTTTCTTT.

In its sample, this clonotype was seen many times. The CDR3 coding sequence is TGCAGTGCTAGAGTACGGAACAGGGAAAGCACAGATACGCAGTATTTT. It codes for CSARVRNRESTDTQYF. The J gene is TRBJ2-3, the V gene TRBV20-1, with D perhaps TRBD1 (6 bases). Germline CDR1 DFQATT, CDR2 SNEGSKA (reference sequence). The germline V and J ends were trimmed by 1 base and 0 bases, with 14 bases remaining between them. CDR3 length equals 16 residues.

Concerning this clonotype itself: Possible read error: a much larger clone is one base away. CDR3 protein: CASSTTGTGYKPNTEAFF. The DNA of the CDR3 is TGTGCCAGCAGCACAACCGGGACAGGGTATAAACCAAACACTGAAGCTTTCTTT. The chain recombines TRBV7-9 with TRBJ1-1; the match to TRBD1 covers 9 bases. The CDR3 is 18 residues long. The V segment lost 5 bases and the J segment 2 bases; nucleotides outside the gene matches: 15. CDR1 and CDR2 (germline): SEHNR, FQNEAQ (reference sequence).

This clonotype was recorded a few times. The chain carries TRBV7-9 and TRBJ2-7; TRBD1 agrees at 8 bases. The CDR3 is 14 amino acids. Germline loops: CDR1 SEHNR, CDR2 FQNEAQ (reference sequence). The trim removed 1 base at V and 7 bases at J, leaving 6 bases unmatched. This CDR3 is CASSLGQGADEQYF. CDR3 nucleotides: TGTGCCAGCAGCTTAGGGCAGGGGGCGGATGAGCAGTACTTC.

In this sample, this clonotype turned up a few times. This chain links TRBV19 with TRBJ2-5, with TRBD1 identical over 7 bases. The CDR3 consists of 14 residues. Germline-derived CDR1 and CDR2 are LNHDA and SQIVND (reference sequence). The trim removed 3 bases at V and 2 bases at J, leaving 3 bases unmatched. CDR3 nucleotides: TGTGCCAGTAGTATTTGGACAGGTCAAGAGACCCAGTACTTC. Encoded protein: CASSIWTGQETQYF.

This clonotype showed up many times. The chain carries TRBV6-6 and TRBJ1-1; 8 bases align to TRBD1. Germline V gene lookup returns CDR1 MNHNY and CDR2 SVGAGI (reference sequence). Trimming took 0 bases from V and 0 from J; bases not matched to a gene: 0. This CDR3 has 15 amino acids. As DNA, the CDR3 is TGTGCCAGCAGTTACTCGACAGGGGTGAACACTGAAGCTTTCTTT. It is translated as CASSYSTGVNTEAFF.

The table lists this clonotype with many counts. V usage is TRBV6-6 and J usage is TRBJ1-3; D is ambiguous. Germline V gene data show CDR1 as MNHNY and CDR2 as SVGAGI (reference sequence). Trimming took 0 bases from V and 1 from J, leaving 13 bases between them. The CDR3 consists of 17 residues. The CDR3 protein is CASSYSGRDFSGNTIYF. The DNA for the CDR3 is TGTGCCAGCAGTTACTCGGGCAGAGACTTTTCTGGAAACACCATATATTTT.

This clonotype was seen a handful of times. The chain carries TRBV19 and TRBJ2-7, with 8 bases aligning to TRBD1. The germline gives CDR1 LNHDA, CDR2 SQIVND (reference sequence). The CDR3 totals 14 residues. Trimming at V came to 6 bases and at J to 2 bases, leaving 6 bases not matched to a gene. CDR3 in amino acids: CASSPAGGAYEQYF. In DNA, the CDR3 is TGTGCCAGTAGCCCCGCAGGGGGCGCCTACGAGCAGTACTTC.

Points on this clonotype: The junction and the germline gene differ at one end; a read error may be behind it. The chain uses TRBV4-3 and TRBJ1-2; TRBD1 might be the D (5 bases). CDR1 is LGHNA, CDR2 YSLEER, per germline. This CDR3 comprises 14 residues. CDR3 residues: CASSQEVARGGCTF. In DNA, the CDR3 is TGCGCCAGCAGCCAAGAAGTTGCACGGGGCGGCTGCACCTTC.

The chain is built from TRBV7-6 and TRBJ2-3; the D gene is possibly TRBD2 (5 bases). Germline CDR1 SGHVS, CDR2 FNYEAQ. V shed 3 bases and J shed 5 bases, with 15 bases lying between them. The CDR3 spans 15 residues. The CDR3 bases are TGTGCCAGCAGCTTGGCTAGCTCGACGGGAGATACGCAGTATTTT. Translation gives CASSLASSTGDTQYF.

This clonotype was detected a few times. The gene calls are TRBV21-1 and TRBJ2-4; the table's TRBD1 call for D was not verified on the DNA. TRBV21-1 is a listed pseudogene. This CDR3 is 16 amino acids long. The DNA of the CDR3 is TGTGCCAGCAGTCCAGGGGGGACCTCTTTCAAAAACATTCAGTACTTC. Translation: CASSPGGTSFKNIQYF.

This clonotype was counted between two and nine times. CDR3 DNA sequence: TGCAGCGTTGGGGGGAGAAGGGACTACGAGCAGTACTTC. Translated: CSVGGRRDYEQYF. The V call is TRBV29-1, the J call TRBJ2-7; D possibly uses TRBD1 or TRBD2 (5 bases each). The germline CDR1 and CDR2 sequences are SQVTM and ANQGSEA. The CDR3 sequence is 13 residues long. V dropped 4 bases and J dropped 3 bases, with 13 bases sitting between them.

This clonotype was recorded at least ten times. This sequence joins TRBV29-1 and TRBJ1-1; D not certain. Trimming stripped 1 base from V and 2 bases from J, with 11 bases between. CDR1 is SQVTM and CDR2 is ANQGSEA in the germline V gene. The CDR3 has 14 residues. CDR3 in amino acids: CSVEGRGFNTEAFF. The CDR3 DNA sequence: TGCAGCGTTGAAGGACGGGGATTTAACACTGAAGCTTTCTTT.

This clonotype was counted between two and nine times. Germline is not matched at one junction end, which may reflect a read error. The chain employs TRBV27 and TRBJ2-2, with D possibly matching TRBD2 (5 bases). Germline CDR1 and CDR2: MNHEY and SMNVEV (reference sequence). The CDR3 consists of 15 residues. CDR3 nucleotide sequence: TGTGCCAGCAGTTTGAAGGGTACCTATTTCGGGGAGCTGTCTTTT. The encoded protein is CASSLKGTYFGELSF.

This clonotype was recorded many times. The chain employs TRBV20-1 and TRBJ2-3, with 10 bases matching TRBD1. The V gene end was trimmed by 6 bases and the J gene end by 5 bases; junction bases not matched to a gene: 11. The germline V gene has CDR1 DFQATT and CDR2 SNEGSKA (reference sequence). The length of the CDR3 is 15 residues. Here the CDR3 reads CSANEDRGRVDTQYF. CDR3 bases: TGCAGTGCAAACGAGGACAGGGGGAGGGTAGATACGCAGTATTTT.

This clonotype has ten or more counts. The gene calls are TRBV30 and TRBJ1-1, with TRBD1 matching over 11 bases. The CDR3 has 12 amino acids. Looked up from germline, CDR1 is GTSNPN and CDR2 is SVGIG (reference sequence). The V gene end was trimmed by 6 bases and the J gene end by 6 bases; junction bases not matched to a gene: 3. In DNA, the CDR3 is TGTGCCTGCCCGGGACAGGGGGCTGAAGCTTTCTTT. Translating gives CACPGQGAEAFF.

Remarks on this clonotype: A read error may explain this, as a much larger clone is one base away. This sequence joins TRBV7-8 and TRBJ2-1; 10 positions agree with TRBD1. Germline V gene sequence: CDR1 SGHVS, CDR2 FQNEAQ. The CDR3 length is 17 residues. The CDR3 here is CASSSGPDRGTYDEQFF. CDR3 DNA: TGTGCCAGCAGCTCGGGGCCGGACAGGGGGACCTACGATGAGCAGTTCTTC.